These 3 T cell receptor beta chains share one sample of origin, sequenced in a study of response to subunit inactivated influenza vaccine. TCRdb passed the RT-PCR reads through MiXCR, listing each CDR3 protein once. The data show around 190,000 distinct CDR3 sequences, with around 15% seen just once and roughly 24% held by the top ten. Source: CD8+ T cells sorted from PBMCs, taken approximately 5 days after vaccination. Receptors were obtained from a middle-aged man who received an inactivated influenza vaccine.

V usage is TRBV24-1 and J usage is TRBJ2-1, with 13 bases fitting TRBD2. This CDR3 has 17 residues. V lost 0 bases to trimming and J lost 6 bases; unmatched junction nucleotides: 4. From germline, CDR1 is KGHDR and CDR2 SFDVKD. Here the CDR3 DNA reads TGTGCCACCAGTGATTTGACCGGACTAGCGGGGGCCAATGAGCAGTTCTTC. Protein product: CATSDLTGLAGANEQFF.

This clonotype was seen a handful of times. V usage is TRBV12-3 or TRBV12-4 and J usage is TRBJ2-3; a weak D match, TRBD1 (8 bases). V shed 5 bases and J shed 1 base, with 19 bases lying between them. This CDR3 comprises 17 residues. CDR3 region: CASSLGQGGGGTDTQYF. The CDR3, as DNA: TGTGCCAGCAGTCTAGGACAGGGAGGGGGTGGCACAGATACGCAGTATTTT.

The chain has TRBV7-3 and TRBJ2-5, with D perhaps matching TRBD2 (5 bases). V was cut by 5 bases and J by 5 bases, with 12 bases left in between. The CDR3 length is 13 residues. Germline values: CDR1 SGHTA, CDR2 FQGTGA. The CDR3 sequence: CASSPGLGETQYF. CDR3 in DNA: TGTGCCAGCAGCCCAGGACTGGGGGAGACCCAGTACTTC.